The following is a TCR beta chain sequence with its context. No antigen is known for it. Looked up from germline, CDR1 is SGDLS and CDR2 is YYNGEE. Trimming pared 0 bases from V and 6 bases from J, leaving 13 bases between. CDR3 size: 14 residues. The entry originates in a study of cytomegalovirus exposure and HLA in healthy donors. General study points: An analysis that was carried out later associated some 17,000 TCR beta sequences with HLA alleles at 0.05 false discovery rate. Researchers left out some V segments, among them TRBV6-2 and TRBV6-3, as indistinguishable.

Likely unrecorded immune exposures existed in these nominally healthy donors. Use of 60 Vbeta and 13 Jbeta primers characterized the PCR. Under the authors' procedure: About 88 million unique TCR beta chains, about 11 million of them shared, were counted by a later analysis. Measured with immunoSEQ multiplex PCR; TCRdb has only the in-frame clones, and not every one. V, J and clone size reflect that table, while D and trimming were determined from the DNA. This sample carries 60,000 to 70,000 clones, approximately 74% of them seen once, and the ten largest clones take under 20%. The origin of this receptor is a man aged 40-49 years in good health and CMV-seropositive. The chain joins TRBV9 to TRBJ2-7; no clear D gene. Sample: PBMCs. CDR3: CASSVGTAYREQYF. CDR3 coding DNA: TGTGCCAGCAGCGTAGGAACAGCTTACCGCGAGCAGTACTTC.